This record concerns one TCR beta chain sequence. Its binding antigen is unknown. No much larger clone exists at a distance of one base, and base qualities are not known. Using the deep immunoSEQ assay, TCR CDR3 regions were amplified from genomic DNA by multiplex PCR. For each cell subset, the extracted genomic DNA was distributed evenly across all wells of several immunoSEQ 96-well plates, and each plate served as one replicate. For sorted subsets, about 220 ng of genomic DNA, equivalent to roughly 30,000 T cell genomes, went into each replicate PCR. Purified libraries were quantified with a Qubit 3.0 fluorometer, sized on a Bioanalyzer 2100, and re-quantified with the KAPA Library Quantification kit. Every immunoSEQ 96-well plate was sequenced on a dedicated single-read 150-cycle Illumina NextSeq 550 flow cell. The source study handled its data this way. The immunoSEQ output contained only junctional sequences without quality scores, so filtering could not match that applied to full-length reads. Sequences were annotated with PyIR, a Python wrapper for IgBLAST v1.9, using IMGT germline references to assign V/J genes and CDR3. Reads with weak V/J assignments (E-value above 1e-6), missing CDR3, stop codons, out-of-frame junctions, or ambiguous translated residues were removed. V3J clonotypes were defined as sequences sharing the same inferred V gene, J gene, and CDR3 amino acid sequence. Percentage overlap between repertoires was computed as shared unique clonotypes divided by the size of the smaller repertoire. Three approaches were used to assess repertoire richness: RTK rarefaction, the Chao1 estimator, and Recon v2.1 estimates of unobserved clonotypes. Generation probabilities for all TCRbeta clonotypes obtained by the gDNA method from four donors were computed using OLGA. TCRdb mirrors the immuneACCESS table, restricted to in-frame sequences. Some clones are absent from its copies; in checked studies, under half trace to an unresolved V gene, and the reason for the others is unknown. V, J and clone size reflect that table, while D and trimming were determined from the DNA. Counted in this sample were about 580,000 clones; 95% to 98% of them appeared once. The top ten constitute approximately 0.33% of the sample.

The CDR3, from cysteine to phenylalanine, totals 14 residues. The only DNA kept is the CDR3, 42 bases in frame from the first base. For CDR1 and CDR2, the germline V gene (reference sequence) lists MNHEY and SMNVEV. From V the trimming removes 5 bases and from J it removes 6 bases, while the gene matches leave 7 bases of the junction unaccounted for. The data stem from a study of shared clonotypes between healthy human individuals (TCRdb year 2020). Describing the broader study: A couple of women and a few men aged 18 to 49 years were included in the cohort. For each donor, CD4 naive and CD4 memory were each given three plates, CD8 naive was given two plates, and CD8 memory was given one plate. To estimate repertoire size and how much clonotypes are shared between individuals, the study performed deep sequencing of blood TCR repertoires from five healthy adults. Libraries were prepared and TCR repertoires were sequenced by different laboratories using diverse techniques, in order to increase sequencing depth and limit assay-specific biases. Leukapheresis yielded between about 0.9 and 9.5 billion PBMCs per donor.

For the CD8 naive samples, CD45RO-negative cells were positively selected for CCR7, yielding a CD45RA+CCR7+ population from which TemRA cells were excluded. Donors were healthy HIV-negative adults with no recently reported acute infections or vaccinations. Only Caucasian adults living in Nashville, Tennessee, USA were represented among the donors. Blood was collected by leukapheresis, and PBMCs were isolated by Ficoll-Histopaque density gradient centrifugation and then cryopreserved in liquid nitrogen vapor phase. Purity and quantity of every magnetically sorted T cell population were checked by analytical flow cytometry. Genomic DNA was isolated from each sorted fraction and quantified by UV absorbance on a Nanodrop 2000c. Points the paper makes about the study in general: Because the study included only a small number of donors, the genetic and exposure-history diversity represented was limited. Rarefaction of sorted-subset datasets indicated incomplete sequencing despite the large sequencing depth. Compared with non-shared clonotypes, clonotypes shared by all four sorted-subset donors had higher generation probabilities. Naive subsets generally had larger estimated clonotype richness than memory subsets did. Pairwise subsampling led to the expectation that sequencing depth would affect the degree of clonotype sharing among donors. Sharing across four donors was observed for about 5% of naive CD4, 3.5% of naive CD8, 2.3% of memory CD4, and roughly 0.4% of memory CD8 clonotypes. Sampling was limited to blood, and TCR repertoires in tissue likely differ from TCR repertoires in blood.

Recombination joined TRBV27 with TRBJ2-1; TRBD1 aligns with 7 central bases. The receptor was derived from a man aged 25-40 years in good health. The sample comprised naive CD8+ T cells sorted from blood. Reading the label with the study, this specimen's cell subset or site is: CD45RA+CCR7+. The nucleotide sequence is TGTGCCAGCAGTGTTACAGGGGCGTCCAATGAGCAGTTCTTC. This yields the protein CASSVTGASNEQFF.